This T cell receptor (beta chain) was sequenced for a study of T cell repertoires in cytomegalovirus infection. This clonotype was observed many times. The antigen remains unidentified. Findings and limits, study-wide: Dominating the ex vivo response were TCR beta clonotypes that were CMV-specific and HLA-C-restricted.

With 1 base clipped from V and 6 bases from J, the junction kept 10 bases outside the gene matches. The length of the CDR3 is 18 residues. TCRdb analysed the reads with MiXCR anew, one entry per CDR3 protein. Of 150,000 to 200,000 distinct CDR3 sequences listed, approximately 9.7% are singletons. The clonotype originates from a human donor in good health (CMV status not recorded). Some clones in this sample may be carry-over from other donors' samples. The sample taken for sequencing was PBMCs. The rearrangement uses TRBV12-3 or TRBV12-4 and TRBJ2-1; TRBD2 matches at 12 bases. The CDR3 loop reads CASSLVGLAGFGRNEQFF. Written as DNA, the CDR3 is TGTGCCAGCAGTTTAGTAGGACTAGCGGGATTTGGCCGCAATGAGCAGTTCTTC.